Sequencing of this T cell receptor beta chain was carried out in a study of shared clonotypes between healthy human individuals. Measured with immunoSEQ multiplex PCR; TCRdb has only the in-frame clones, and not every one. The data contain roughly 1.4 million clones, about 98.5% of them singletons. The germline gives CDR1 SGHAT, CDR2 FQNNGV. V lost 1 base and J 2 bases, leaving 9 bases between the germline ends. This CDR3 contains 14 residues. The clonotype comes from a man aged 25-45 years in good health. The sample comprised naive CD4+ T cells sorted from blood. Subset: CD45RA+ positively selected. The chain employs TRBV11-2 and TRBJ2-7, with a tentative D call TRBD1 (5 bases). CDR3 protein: CASSLAQDPYEQYF. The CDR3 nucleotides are TGTGCCAGCAGCTTAGCACAGGATCCCTACGAGCAGTACTTC.